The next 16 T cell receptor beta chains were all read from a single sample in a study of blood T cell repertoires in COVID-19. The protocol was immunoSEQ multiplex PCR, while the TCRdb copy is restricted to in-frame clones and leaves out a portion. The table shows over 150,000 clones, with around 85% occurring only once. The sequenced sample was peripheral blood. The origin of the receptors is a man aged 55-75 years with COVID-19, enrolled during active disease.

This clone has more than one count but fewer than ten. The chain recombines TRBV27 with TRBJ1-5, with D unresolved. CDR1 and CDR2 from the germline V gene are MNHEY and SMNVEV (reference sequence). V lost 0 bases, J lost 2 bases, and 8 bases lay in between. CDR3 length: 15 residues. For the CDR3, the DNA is TGTGCCAGCAGTTTATCTTTCAATGGCAATCAGCCCCAGCATTTT. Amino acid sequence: CASSLSFNGNQPQHF.

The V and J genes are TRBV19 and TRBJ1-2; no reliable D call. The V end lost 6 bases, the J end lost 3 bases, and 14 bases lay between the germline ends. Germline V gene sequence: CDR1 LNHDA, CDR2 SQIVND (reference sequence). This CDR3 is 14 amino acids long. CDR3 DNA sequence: TGTGCCAGTAGCCGCCAGACAAGTGACTATGGCTACACCTTC. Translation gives CASSRQTSDYGYTF. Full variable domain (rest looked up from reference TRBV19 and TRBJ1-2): DGGITQSPKYLFRKEGQNVTLSCEQNLNHDAMYWYRQDPGQGLRLIYYSQIVNDFQKGDIAEGYSVSREKKESFPLTVTSAQKNPTAFYLCASSRQTSDYGYTFGSGTRLTVV.

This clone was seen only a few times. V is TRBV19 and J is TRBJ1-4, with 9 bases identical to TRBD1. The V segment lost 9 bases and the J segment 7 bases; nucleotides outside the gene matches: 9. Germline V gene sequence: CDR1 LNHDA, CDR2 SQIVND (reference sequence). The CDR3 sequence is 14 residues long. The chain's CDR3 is CASATGTGSEKLFF. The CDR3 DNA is TGTGCCAGCGCGACCGGGACAGGGTCTGAAAAACTGTTTTTT.

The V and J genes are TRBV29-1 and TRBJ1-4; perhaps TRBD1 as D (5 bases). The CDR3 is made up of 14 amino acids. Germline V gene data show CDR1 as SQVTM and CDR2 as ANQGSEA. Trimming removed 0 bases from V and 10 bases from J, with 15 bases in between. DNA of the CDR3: TGCAGCGTTGAAGATGCAGGGTTTTTAGGAAAACTGTTTTTT. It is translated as CSVEDAGFLGKLFF.

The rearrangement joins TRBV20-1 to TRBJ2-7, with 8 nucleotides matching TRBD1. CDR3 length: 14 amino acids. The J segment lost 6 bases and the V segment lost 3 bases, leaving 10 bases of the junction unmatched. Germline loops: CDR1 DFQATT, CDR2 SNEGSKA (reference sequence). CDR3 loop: CSASVNRGFGEQYF. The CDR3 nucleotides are TGCAGTGCTAGTGTGAACAGGGGGTTTGGCGAGCAGTACTTC.

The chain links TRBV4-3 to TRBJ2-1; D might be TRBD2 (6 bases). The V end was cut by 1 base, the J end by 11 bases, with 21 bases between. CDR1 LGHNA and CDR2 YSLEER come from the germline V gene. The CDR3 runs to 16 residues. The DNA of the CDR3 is TGCGCCAGCAGCCAAGGGGAGCGGGCTATTGGAAACAAGCAGTTCTTC. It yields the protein CASSQGERAIGNKQFF.

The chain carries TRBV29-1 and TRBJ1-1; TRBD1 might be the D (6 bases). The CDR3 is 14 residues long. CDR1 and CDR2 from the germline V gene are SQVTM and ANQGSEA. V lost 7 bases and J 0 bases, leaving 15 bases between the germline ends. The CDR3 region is CSAALGGMNTEAFF. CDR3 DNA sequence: TGCAGCGCCGCCTTAGGGGGAATGAACACTGAAGCTTTCTTT.

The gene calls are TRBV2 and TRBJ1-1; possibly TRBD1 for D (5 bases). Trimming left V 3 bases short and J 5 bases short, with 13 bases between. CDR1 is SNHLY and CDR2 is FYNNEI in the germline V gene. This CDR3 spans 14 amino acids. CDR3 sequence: CASSEGLVGTEAFF. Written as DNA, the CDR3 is TGTGCCAGCAGTGAGGGGCTCGTCGGGACTGAAGCTTTCTTT.

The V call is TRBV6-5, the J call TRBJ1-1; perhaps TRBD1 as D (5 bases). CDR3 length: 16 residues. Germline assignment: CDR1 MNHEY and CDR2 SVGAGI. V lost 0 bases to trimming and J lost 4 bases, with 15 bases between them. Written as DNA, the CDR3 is TGTGCCAGCAGTTACTCAACGGGGGTGGATGGCACTGAAGCTTTCTTT. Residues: CASSYSTGVDGTEAFF.

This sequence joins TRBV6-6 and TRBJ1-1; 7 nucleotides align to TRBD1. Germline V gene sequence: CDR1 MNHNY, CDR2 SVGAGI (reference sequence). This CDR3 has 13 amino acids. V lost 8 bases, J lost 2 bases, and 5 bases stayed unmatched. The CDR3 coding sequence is TGTGCCAGCCAGGGACAGCTAAACACTGAAGCTTTCTTT. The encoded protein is CASQGQLNTEAFF.

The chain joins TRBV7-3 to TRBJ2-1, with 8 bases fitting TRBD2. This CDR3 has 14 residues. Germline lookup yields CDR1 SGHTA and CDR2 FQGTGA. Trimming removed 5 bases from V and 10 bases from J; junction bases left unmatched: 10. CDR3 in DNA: TGTGCCAGCAGCACCTCCCCCTCTAGCGGGGAGCAGTTCTTC. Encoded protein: CASSTSPSSGEQFF.

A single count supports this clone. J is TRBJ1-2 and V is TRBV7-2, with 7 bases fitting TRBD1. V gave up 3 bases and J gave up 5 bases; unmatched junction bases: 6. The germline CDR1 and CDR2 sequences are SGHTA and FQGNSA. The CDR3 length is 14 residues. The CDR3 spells CASSFRDRAYGYTF. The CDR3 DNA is TGTGCCAGCAGCTTCCGGGACAGAGCTTATGGCTACACCTTC.

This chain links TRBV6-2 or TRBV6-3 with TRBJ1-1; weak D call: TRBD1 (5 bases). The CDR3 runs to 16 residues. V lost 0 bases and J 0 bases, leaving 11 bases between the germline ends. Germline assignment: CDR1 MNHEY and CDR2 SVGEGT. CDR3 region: CASSYSPGGLNTEAFF. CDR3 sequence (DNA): TGTGCCAGCAGTTACTCGCCGGGGGGACTGAACACTGAAGCTTTCTTT.

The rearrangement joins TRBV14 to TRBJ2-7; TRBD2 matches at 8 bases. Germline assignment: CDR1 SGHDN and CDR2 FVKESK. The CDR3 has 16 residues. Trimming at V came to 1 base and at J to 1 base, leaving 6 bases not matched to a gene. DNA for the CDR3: TGTGCCAGCAGCCAAGGACTCGGGAGGGGTTCCTACGAGCAGTACTTC. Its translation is CASSQGLGRGSYEQYF. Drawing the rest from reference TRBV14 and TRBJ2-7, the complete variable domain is EAGVTQFPSHSVIEKGQTVTLRCDPISGHDNLYWYRRVMGKEIKFLLHFVKESKQDESGMPNNRFLAERTGGTYSTLKVQPAELEDSGVYFCASSQGLGRGSYEQYFGPGTRLTVT.

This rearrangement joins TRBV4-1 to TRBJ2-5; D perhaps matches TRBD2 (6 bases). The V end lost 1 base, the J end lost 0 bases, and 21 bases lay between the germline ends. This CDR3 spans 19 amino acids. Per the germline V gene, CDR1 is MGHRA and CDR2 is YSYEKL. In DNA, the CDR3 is TGCGCCAGCAGCCAAGCGGCCGACCCGGGAGAGGCCTACCAAGAGACCCAGTACTTC. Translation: CASSQAADPGEAYQETQYF.

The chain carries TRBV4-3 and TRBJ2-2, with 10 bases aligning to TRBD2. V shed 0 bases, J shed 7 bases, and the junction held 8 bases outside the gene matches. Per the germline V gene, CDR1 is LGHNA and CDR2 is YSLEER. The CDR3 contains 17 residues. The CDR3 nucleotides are TGCGCCAGCAGCCAAGAATTCATTAGCGGGGGGAACGGGGAGCTGTTTTTT. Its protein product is CASSQEFISGGNGELFF.